The rows below give T cell receptor beta chains drawn from one sample of a study of cytomegalovirus exposure and HLA in healthy donors. Assay used: immunoSEQ multiplex PCR; TCRdb lists only in-frame clones, some missing. The data hold 130,000 or so clones, with 81% observed a single time. Sample: PBMCs. The receptors here all came from a woman in her thirties or forties in good health and CMV-seronegative. Both conserved end residues are part of each CDR3. The D gene is left open where the match is weak. Some rows mark clone size as missing; the rest say once, few, many or name a class of expanded clone.

D gene: .
V gene: TRBV4-1
clone size: .
J gene: TRBJ1-5
CDR3 DNA: TGCGCCAGCAGCCGATCCGACAGCTCTTATAGCAATCAGCCCCAGCATTTT
CDR3 protein: CASSRSDSSYSNQPQHF

D gene: .
V gene: TRBV2
clone size: .
J gene: TRBJ1-5
CDR3 DNA: TGTGCCAGCAATTCCCCGAATCAGCCCCAGCATTTT
CDR3 protein: CASNSPNQPQHF

D gene: .
V gene: TRBV19
clone size: .
J gene: TRBJ2-2
CDR3 DNA: TGTGCCAGTAGTATTATAGTCGCCGGGGAGCTGTTTTTT
CDR3 protein: CASSIIVAGELFF

D gene: TRBD1
V gene: TRBV10-3
clone size: .
J gene: TRBJ2-1
CDR3 DNA: TGTGCCATCAGTGGGGACAGGGGTACCCCGCAGTTCTTC
CDR3 protein: CAISGDRGTPQFF

D gene: TRBD2
V gene: TRBV7-6
clone size: .
J gene: TRBJ2-5
CDR3 DNA: TGTGCCAGCAGCTTAAGCCACGGACTAGCGGGAGCTTGGGAGACCCAGTACTTC
CDR3 protein: CASSLSHGLAGAWETQYF

D gene: TRBD1
V gene: TRBV15
clone size: .
J gene: TRBJ1-4
CDR3 DNA: TGTGCCACCAGCAGTGCCTATGGGACAGGGAATGAAAAACTGTTTTTT
CDR3 protein: CATSSAYGTGNEKLFF

D gene: TRBD1
V gene: TRBV5-1
clone size: once
J gene: TRBJ2-7
CDR3 DNA: TGCGCCAGCAGCAGGGACAGGGCGGGCCTCGGTGGGCAGTACTTC
CDR3 protein: CASSRDRAGLGGQYF

D gene: .
V gene: TRBV6-1
clone size: few
J gene: TRBJ2-6
CDR3 DNA: TGTGCCAGCAGACCAAACAGCTCTGGGGCCAACGTCCTGACTTTC
CDR3 protein: CASRPNSSGANVLTF

D gene: .
V gene: TRBV4-2
clone size: .
J gene: TRBJ1-5
CDR3 DNA: TGTGCCAGCAGCGTCGGGCAAGGAGGGCTTAGCAATCAGCCCCAGCATTTT
CDR3 protein: CASSVGQGGLSNQPQHF

D gene: TRBD2
V gene: TRBV7-2
clone size: .
J gene: TRBJ2-2
CDR3 DNA: TGTGCCAGCAGCTTGGGAGCGGGAGGGTGGGGCACCGGGGAGCTGTTTTTT
CDR3 protein: CASSLGAGGWGTGELFF

D gene: TRBD1
V gene: TRBV6-1
clone size: .
J gene: TRBJ2-3
CDR3 DNA: TGTGCCAGCAGTGAATCCAGGGACAGATACACAGATACGCAGTATTTT
CDR3 protein: CASSESRDRYTDTQYF

D gene: .
V gene: TRBV5-1
clone size: once
J gene: TRBJ2-3
CDR3 DNA: TGCGCCAGCAGCCTACGACTATCTAGCACAGATACGCAGTATTTT
CDR3 protein: CASSLRLSSTDTQYF

D gene: .
V gene: TRBV7-3
clone size: once
J gene: TRBJ2-5
CDR3 DNA: TGTGCCAGCAGCTCAGGGGAAGGGGAGACCCAGTACTTC
CDR3 protein: CASSSGEGETQYF

D gene: .
V gene: TRBV15
clone size: once
J gene: TRBJ2-3
CDR3 DNA: TGTGCCACCAGCATCAACCTAGGGGGAGCCACAGATACGCAGTATTTT
CDR3 protein: CATSINLGGATDTQYF

D gene: .
V gene: TRBV11-2
clone size: .
J gene: TRBJ2-7
CDR3 DNA: TGTGCCAGTGGGTTAGCGTACGAGCAGTACTTC
CDR3 protein: CASGLAYEQYF

D gene: .
V gene: TRBV7-3
clone size: .
J gene: TRBJ1-1
CDR3 DNA: TGTGCCAGCAGCTTAACAGCAAGGGGGTGGGGGACTGAAGCTTTCTTT
CDR3 protein: CASSLTARGWGTEAFF

D gene: TRBD2
V gene: TRBV10-3
clone size: few
J gene: TRBJ2-7
CDR3 DNA: TGTGCCATCAGTGATCAGCGGGAGTACGAGCAGTACTTC
CDR3 protein: CAISDQREYEQYF

D gene: .
V gene: TRBV18
clone size: .
J gene: TRBJ1-4
CDR3 DNA: TGTGCCAGCTCACTAAGACAGCTAGCAACTAATGAAAAACTGTTTTTT
CDR3 protein: CASSLRQLATNEKLFF

D gene: .
V gene: TRBV9
clone size: .
J gene: TRBJ1-5
CDR3 DNA: TGTGCCAGCAGGATAGGGGGCAATCAGCCCCAGCATTTT
CDR3 protein: CASRIGGNQPQHF

D gene: .
V gene: TRBV29-1
clone size: .
J gene: TRBJ1-3
CDR3 DNA: TGCAGCGTGAAAGACGGACACTCTGGAAACACCATATATTTT
CDR3 protein: CSVKDGHSGNTIYF

D gene: TRBD2
V gene: TRBV30
clone size: .
J gene: TRBJ2-2
CDR3 DNA: TGTGCTGAATTAGCGGGGGGGCGTACCGGGGAGCTGTTTTTT
CDR3 protein: CAELAGGRTGELFF

D gene: TRBD1
V gene: TRBV10-2
clone size: .
J gene: TRBJ2-2
CDR3 DNA: TGCGCCAGCAGTGACGACAGGGGACCCACCGGGGAGCTGTTTTTT
CDR3 protein: CASSDDRGPTGELFF

D gene: .
V gene: TRBV19
clone size: .
J gene: TRBJ1-2
CDR3 DNA: TGTGCCAGTAGTATCGATCGGGGAGGCTATGGCTACACCTTC
CDR3 protein: CASSIDRGGYGYTF